The rows below give T cell receptor beta chains drawn from one sample of a study of technical replicates of blood from several donors. Data came from immunoSEQ multiplex PCR; TCRdb stores just in-frame clones and leaves some out. The data contain about 97,000 clones, around 96% of them singletons. The sequencing sample was made of T cells isolated from PBMCs. These receptors were obtained from a human donor in good health. Both conserved end residues are part of each CDR3. Fields, in order: CDR3 length, V gene, D gene, J gene, clone size, CDR3 DNA, CDR3 protein. The D gene is left open where the match is weak. Not all rows give a size; the values are once, few, many and, for expanded clones, a class.

CDR3 length: 16
V gene: TRBV9
D gene: TRBD2
J gene: TRBJ2-7
clone size: NA
CDR3 DNA: TGTGCCAGCAGCGAAGGGGGACTAGCGGGAACCTACGAGCAGTACTTC
CDR3 protein: CASSEGGLAGTYEQYF

CDR3 length: 16
V gene: TRBV10-3
D gene: TRBD2
J gene: TRBJ2-2
clone size: NA
CDR3 DNA: TGTGCCATCAGTGAGTTCACTAGCGGTCGTGCCGGGGAGCTGTTTTTT
CDR3 protein: CAISEFTSGRAGELFF

CDR3 length: 14
V gene: TRBV21-1
D gene: NA
J gene: TRBJ1-4
clone size: NA
CDR3 DNA: TGTGCCAGCAGCAAAGCCAGGGGTAATGAAAAACTGTTTTTT
CDR3 protein: CASSKARGNEKLFF

CDR3 length: 15
V gene: TRBV4-3
D gene: NA
J gene: TRBJ1-3
clone size: NA
CDR3 DNA: TGCGCCAGCAGCCTTGGGAGGGGCTCTGGAAACACCATATATTTT
CDR3 protein: CASSLGRGSGNTIYF

CDR3 length: 12
V gene: TRBV2
D gene: NA
J gene: TRBJ2-3
clone size: NA
CDR3 DNA: TGTGCCAGCTCAGGGGAGCGGGATACGCAGTATTTT
CDR3 protein: CASSGERDTQYF

CDR3 length: 15
V gene: TRBV11-2
D gene: NA
J gene: TRBJ2-2
clone size: NA
CDR3 DNA: TGTGCCAGCAGCCCTCGACTATCCGAATTGGGGGAGCTGTTTTTT
CDR3 protein: CASSPRLSELGELFF

CDR3 length: 14
V gene: TRBV2
D gene: NA
J gene: TRBJ1-5
clone size: NA
CDR3 DNA: TGTGCCAGTTCTGTTGTTAGCGACAATCAGCCCCAGCATTTT
CDR3 protein: CASSVVSDNQPQHF

CDR3 length: 12
V gene: TRBV7-9
D gene: NA
J gene: TRBJ1-2
clone size: NA
CDR3 DNA: TGTGCCAGCAGCTCTCAGGGGTACGGCTACACCTTC
CDR3 protein: CASSSQGYGYTF

CDR3 length: 16
V gene: TRBV9
D gene: TRBD1
J gene: TRBJ2-7
clone size: NA
CDR3 DNA: TGTGCCAGCAGCGTAGCAATGGGACAGGGGGCCTACGAGCAGTACTTC
CDR3 protein: CASSVAMGQGAYEQYF

CDR3 length: 15
V gene: TRBV27
D gene: TRBD1
J gene: TRBJ2-1
clone size: NA
CDR3 DNA: TGTGCCAGCAGTTTATCACAAACTAATACAGGGGATAAGTTCTTC
CDR3 protein: CASSLSQTNTGDKFF

CDR3 length: 13
V gene: TRBV27
D gene: NA
J gene: TRBJ2-7
clone size: NA
CDR3 DNA: TGTGCCAGCAGTCAGGGACTTGCCTACGAGCAGTACTTC
CDR3 protein: CASSQGLAYEQYF

CDR3 length: 15
V gene: TRBV13
D gene: TRBD1
J gene: TRBJ2-1
clone size: NA
CDR3 DNA: TGTGCCAGCAGCTTAGAGACAGGGGTCTACAATGAGCAGTTCTTC
CDR3 protein: CASSLETGVYNEQFF

CDR3 length: 13
V gene: TRBV7-9
D gene: TRBD2
J gene: TRBJ2-7
clone size: NA
CDR3 DNA: TGTGCCAGCAGCCGGGGGGATCTCTACGAGCAGTACTTC
CDR3 protein: CASSRGDLYEQYF

CDR3 length: 13
V gene: TRBV10-3
D gene: NA
J gene: TRBJ1-1
clone size: NA
CDR3 DNA: TGTGCCATCTCCCCTCAGGGGAGCACTGAAGCTTTCTTT
CDR3 protein: CAISPQGSTEAFF

CDR3 length: 15
V gene: TRBV10-3
D gene: TRBD2
J gene: TRBJ2-7
clone size: NA
CDR3 DNA: TGTGCCATCAGTGAGTCTACTAGCGGGAGCTACGAGCAGTACTTC
CDR3 protein: CAISESTSGSYEQYF

CDR3 length: 15
V gene: TRBV19
D gene: TRBD2
J gene: TRBJ2-1
clone size: NA
CDR3 DNA: TGTGCCAGTAGTTTTCTAGCGGGAGGGGGCAATGAGCAGTTCTTC
CDR3 protein: CASSFLAGGGNEQFF

CDR3 length: 13
V gene: TRBV10-1
D gene: TRBD1
J gene: TRBJ1-2
clone size: NA
CDR3 DNA: TGCGCCAGCAGCCGGGACAGGGATTATGGCTACACCTTC
CDR3 protein: CASSRDRDYGYTF

CDR3 length: 15
V gene: TRBV7-8
D gene: TRBD1
J gene: TRBJ1-2
clone size: NA
CDR3 DNA: TGTGCCAGCAGCTCCCCTCGACAGGGGGCACAAAGCTACACCTTC
CDR3 protein: CASSSPRQGAQSYTF

CDR3 length: 15
V gene: TRBV2
D gene: TRBD1
J gene: TRBJ2-5
clone size: NA
CDR3 DNA: TGTGCCAGCAAGCGCGACAGGGAGATCCAAGAGACCCAGTACTTC
CDR3 protein: CASKRDREIQETQYF

CDR3 length: 15
V gene: TRBV7-2
D gene: TRBD1
J gene: TRBJ1-5
clone size: few
CDR3 DNA: TGTGCCAGCAGCCGTCGGACAGGGGGCAATCAGCCCCAGCATTTT
CDR3 protein: CASSRRTGGNQPQHF

CDR3 length: 13
V gene: TRBV19
D gene: TRBD1
J gene: TRBJ2-6
clone size: NA
CDR3 DNA: TGTGCCAGTGGGACAGGGATTACCAACGTCCTGACTTTC
CDR3 protein: CASGTGITNVLTF

CDR3 length: 15
V gene: TRBV9
D gene: TRBD1
J gene: TRBJ2-3
clone size: NA
CDR3 DNA: TGTGCCAGCAGCGTATTTGGACAGGGGCAAGATACGCAGTATTTT
CDR3 protein: CASSVFGQGQDTQYF

CDR3 length: 17
V gene: TRBV27
D gene: NA
J gene: TRBJ2-3
clone size: once
CDR3 DNA: TGTGCCAGCAGTTCTTCTGGACTAACTTGGCACACAGATACGCAGTATTTT
CDR3 protein: CASSSSGLTWHTDTQYF